This section outlines one T cell receptor (beta chain) sequence together with its context. As yet, its antigen is unknown. Second doses that came at about 4 or about 12 weeks were put together. This CDR3 is 14 amino acids long. CDR1 and CDR2 (germline): KGHSH, LQKENI. The junction had 4 bases not matched to a gene; V was cut back by 1 base and J by 4 bases. The assay was immunoSEQ multiplex PCR, and TCRdb's table has in-frame clones only and misses some. The sample lists over 150,000 clones, more than 85% occurring once. This specimen comes from a study of T cell responses to AZD1222 COVID-19 vaccine. General study points: It should be noted that donors were predominantly white British and more often female, and clonal diversity was possibly underestimated. Spike-specific TCR breadth and depth both grew after two AZD1222 doses. Unmutated regions of variants are reportedly targeted by nearly half of spike-specific TCRs.

This receptor was identified in an adult who received the AZD1222 COVID-19 vaccine. This chain joins TRBV18 and TRBJ2-7; 7 bases line up with TRBD2. The sample here was peripheral blood, taken 28 days after the second AZD1222 dose. CDR3 sequence reads: CASSPHGGSYEQYF. DNA for the CDR3: TGTGCCAGCTCACCACACGGCGGGAGTTACGAGCAGTACTTC.